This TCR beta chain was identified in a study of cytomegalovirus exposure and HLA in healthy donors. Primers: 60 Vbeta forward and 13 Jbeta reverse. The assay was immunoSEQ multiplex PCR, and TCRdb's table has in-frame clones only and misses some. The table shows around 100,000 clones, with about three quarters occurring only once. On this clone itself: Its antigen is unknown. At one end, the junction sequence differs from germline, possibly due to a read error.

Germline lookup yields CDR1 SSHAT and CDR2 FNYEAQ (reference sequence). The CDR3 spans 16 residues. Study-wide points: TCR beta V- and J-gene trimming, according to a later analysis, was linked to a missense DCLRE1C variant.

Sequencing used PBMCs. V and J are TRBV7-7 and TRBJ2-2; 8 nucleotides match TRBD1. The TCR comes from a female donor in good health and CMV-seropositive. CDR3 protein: CASSLNRGDGTGELFF. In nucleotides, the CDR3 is TGTGCTAGCAGCTTGAACAGGGGGGACGGCACCGGGGAGCTGTTTTTT.